The entry below gives a single TCR beta chain sequence along with its context. This clonotype was recorded a few times. Its antigen remains undetermined. No base quality values were provided; no much bigger clone lies one nucleotide off. The data are from a study of blood T cells in healthy people across ages (dated by TCRdb to 2015 to 2017). With regard to the full study: In model experiments, roughly one uniquely barcoded TCR beta cDNA molecule per two T cells was captured by template switching. The study measured age-related changes in TCR beta repertoire diversity using deep sequencing normalized with unique cDNA molecular identifiers. The donors were divided into four age groups: young (average approximately 15 years), middle-aged (roughly 40), aged (around 67) and long-lived (82). To avoid experimental bias, donors of different ages were randomly spread across the sequencing lanes. Using the same blood draw, the study looked at two additional independent replicas of 1 million unique cDNA reads for two donors, one aged 18 to 30 and the other aged 80 or older.

The donors were 40 or so Caucasian individuals from Russia, aged about 6 to 95 years, who were systemically healthy. Ten milliliters of peripheral blood were collected from each donor into EDTA-treated Vacutainer tubes. Ficoll-Paque density-gradient centrifugation was used to isolate PBMCs, with at least 6 million obtained per sample. Total RNA was extracted from PBMCs with Trizol reagent, with at least 6 micrograms obtained per sample. For every donor, an aliquot of PBMCs went through flow cytometry to measure the percentages of naive CD45RAhigh/CD27high T cells. Summary of the overall study and its limitations: As age increased, observed TCR beta diversity per million T cells dropped in a roughly linear way, and a significant reduction was already evident by age roughly 36. Because profiling used bulk unsorted PBMCs, naive and antigen-experienced compartments could not be compared conclusively. Compared with the aged group, the long-lived group had more naive CD4+ T cells, fewer expanded clones and increased TCR diversity, a pattern suggesting age selection. The CMV infection status of donors was not known, potentially confounding age-related changes in expanded clonotypes. Estimates of total diversity based on one million sequenced T cells were regarded as lower bounds and as underestimates. The percentage of naive T cells measured by flow cytometry correlated strongly with observed TCR beta diversity.

From the germline V gene (reference sequence), CDR1 is SEHNR and CDR2 is FQNEAQ. The CDR3, cysteine through phenylalanine, is 14 amino acids long. Only the CDR3 DNA is retained, 42 bases long and in frame from the first base. V was cut back by 5 bases and J by 4 bases, leaving a gap of 15 bases between them. Library creation used 5' RACE. Instrument on record: Illumina HiSeq 2500. A second PCR of about 7 to 12 cycles was run with a J-beta primer mix and a sample-barcoded 5' primer. A template-switch 5' adaptor carrying 12 random nucleotides introduced a unique molecular identifier onto each TCR beta cDNA molecule. At least 3 million CDR3-containing paired-end reads were obtained from each sample. All of the RNA was converted into first-strand cDNA using the Mint cDNA synthesis kit, with a TRBC-specific oligonucleotide serving as the primer. Following uracil-DNA glycosylase treatment, all cDNA underwent a first 18-cycle PCR with the universal primers M1SS and BC2_uni_R. Concerning the study's data processing: For normalization, 1 million high-quality reads, each with a distinct molecular identifier, were randomly selected from each sample. Reads with shared molecular identifiers were discarded instead of being binned into consensus sequences. MiTCR, run with a Q25 quality threshold and the strictest error-elimination algorithm, handled CDR3 identification, clonotype clustering and error correction. Lower-bound total TCR beta diversity was estimated with a nonparametric unseen species model using Euler transformation. TCRdb passed the public sequencing reads through fastp at Q25 and MiXCR, retaining productive beta sequences. Every distinct CDR3 protein forms one entry, paired with its most common genes and DNA. These V and J calls originate from TCRdb's pipeline instead of the authors' own analysis. Recorded for this sample are about 1.8 million distinct CDR3 sequences; roughly 49% of them occurred a single time. About 2.1% of the sample belongs to the ten largest clones.

The sequenced sample was blood. Recombination joined TRBV7-9 with TRBJ2-7, with the D call perhaps TRBD1 or TRBD2, as 5 bases match in each case. This TCR derives from a woman aged 35 to 49 in good health. In nucleotide form, the sequence is TGTGCCAGCAGCCCAGACCGGGACCTATACGAGCAGTACTTC. Its amino acids are CASSPDRDLYEQYF. With the rest looked up from the reference TRBV7-9 and TRBJ2-7 genes rather than sequenced, the full variable domain is DTGVSQNPRHKITKRGQNVTFRCDPISEHNRLYWYRQTLGQGPEFLTYFQNEAQLEKSRLLSDRFSAERPKGSFSTLEIQRTEQGDSAMYLCASSPDRDLYEQYFGPGTRLTVT.